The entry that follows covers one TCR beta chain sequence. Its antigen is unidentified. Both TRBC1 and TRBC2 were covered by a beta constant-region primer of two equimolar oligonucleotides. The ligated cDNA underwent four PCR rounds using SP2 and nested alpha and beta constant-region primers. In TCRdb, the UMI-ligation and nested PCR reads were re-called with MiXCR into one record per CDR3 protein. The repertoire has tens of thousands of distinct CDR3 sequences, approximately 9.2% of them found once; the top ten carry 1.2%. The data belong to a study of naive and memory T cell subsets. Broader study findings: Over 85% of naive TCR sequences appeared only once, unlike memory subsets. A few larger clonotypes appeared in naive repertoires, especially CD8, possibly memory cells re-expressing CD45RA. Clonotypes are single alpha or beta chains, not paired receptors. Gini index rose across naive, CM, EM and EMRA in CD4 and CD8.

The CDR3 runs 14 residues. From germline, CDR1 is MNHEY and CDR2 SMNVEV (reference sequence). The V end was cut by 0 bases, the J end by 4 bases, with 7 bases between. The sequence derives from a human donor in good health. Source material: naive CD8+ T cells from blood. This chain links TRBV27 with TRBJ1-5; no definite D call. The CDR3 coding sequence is TGTGCCAGCAGTTTATCCAGGATGAATCAGCCCCAGCATTTT. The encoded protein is CASSLSRMNQPQHF.